This TCR beta chain stems from a study of early T cells in non-severe SARS-CoV-2 infection (dated by TCRdb to the early 2020s). Describing the broader study: Bulk RNA from unsorted whole blood was used for TCR sequencing, so alpha and beta chains could not be paired. Findings and caveats that apply to the study as a whole: VDJdb matching was skewed toward anti-spike CD8 responses and likely underestimated virus-specific expansions by missing private and CD4 specificities.

The CDR3 runs 17 amino acids, cysteine and phenylalanine included. Only CDR3 DNA remains: 51 bases, in frame from the first base. Here V drops 7 bases and J drops 3 bases, and the junction holds 16 bases not matched to any gene. CDR1 and CDR2 (SGHAT, FQNNGV) derive from the germline V gene. Libraries were made using 5' RACE. This sample was sequenced with a NextSeq 500. The TCR library protocol attached unique molecular identifiers to individual cDNA molecules to correct for sequencing error and PCR bias. Both TCR alpha and beta chains were sequenced, and tight co-correlation was observed between alpha and beta sequence abundances in each sample. The authors' pipeline ran thus. Decombinator V4 was used to annotate TCR sequences for V gene, J gene and CDR3. TCRs were defined as expanded if a significant change between any two time points was detected under a Poisson model with p below 0.0001. TCR abundances were normalised to the total number of TCRs sequenced per sample and were expressed as counts per million. MAIT TCRs were defined by TRAV1-2 paired with TRAJ12, TRAJ20 or TRAJ33, and iNKT TCRs by TRAV10 paired with TRAJ18. A search of VDJdb, accessed on 1 November 2021, was run for TCRs annotated to CMV, EBV and SARS-CoV-2, with TCRs annotated for multiple antigens excluded. The public reads were reanalyzed by TCRdb: fastp trimming at Q25, MiXCR alignment, in-frame beta chains only. Rows matching on CDR3 protein sequence are summarized as one entry with the most common DNA and genes. TCRdb's processing, not the authors' own work, is the source of the V and J calls. The sample has under 45,000 distinct CDR3 sequences on record, under 8% of them singletons. About 25% of the sample belongs to the ten largest clones.

Set within a cohort of healthcare workers in London, UK, this nested case-control study involved weekly PCR testing of nasopharyngeal swabs along with blood sampling. Between 23 and 31 March 2020, the week of the UK lockdown, healthcare workers were enrolled and then followed up weekly for as long as 16 weeks. As concerns this clonotype: This receptor's antigen is unknown. Within one base of it there is no much larger clone, and no base qualities were kept.

This TCR derives from an adult who was a healthcare worker with PCR-confirmed SARS-CoV-2 infection or an uninfected control (not recorded which). The chain is assembled from TRBV11-2 and TRBJ2-3, with 7 junctional bases fitting TRBD2. The sequencing here drew on whole blood, taken at baseline. The CDR3 protein sequence reads: CASTFYPGRSGTDTQYF. At the DNA level, the sequence is TGTGCCAGCACCTTTTATCCGGGCCGTAGCGGGACAGATACGCAGTATTTT.